Listed below are T cell receptor beta chains from one sample, sequenced in a study of blood T cell repertoires in COVID-19. Profiled with immunoSEQ multiplex PCR; TCRdb holds only in-frame clones, not every one. The repertoire holds about 69,000 clones, with about four fifths as singletons. Sequenced material: peripheral blood. All receptors derive from a human donor in a cohort sampled during active COVID-19. Both conserved end residues are part of each CDR3. Some rows have no size entry. The others give once, few or many, or a class for an expanded clone.

clone size	V gene	J gene	CDR3 protein
-	TRBV19	TRBJ1-1	CASSIVAGNTEAFF
-	TRBV7-8	TRBJ2-7	CASTQNYEQYF
-	TRBV5-1	TRBJ2-3	CASSPGLAGGRSPTDTQYF
-	TRBV7-9	TRBJ2-7	CASSLVPGTGAYEQYF
few	TRBV9	TRBJ2-7	CASSLGGQPYEQYF
few	TRBV29-1	TRBJ2-1	CSVRARSGGRNPHHEQFF
-	TRBV14	TRBJ2-5	CASSQVHRAEGETQYF
few	TRBV19	TRBJ1-5	CASSKTGHNQPQHF
-	TRBV5-1	TRBJ2-7	CASSDRTGRSYEQYF
-	TRBV5-1	TRBJ2-7	CASSLAAGGPREQYF
-	TRBV19	TRBJ2-3	CASSMPTLQGNTQYF
-	TRBV15	TRBJ2-6	CATSTPFGGTSGASSGANVLTF
-	TRBV7-2	TRBJ2-1	CASSLGHSTNEQFF
few	TRBV2	TRBJ1-4	CASSPGTGIEKLFF
many	TRBV5-1	TRBJ2-7	CASSLGLEQGYEQYF
-	TRBV7-6	TRBJ2-2	CASSIGGGGELFF
-	TRBV11-2	TRBJ2-1	CASSSRTMINEQFF
-	TRBV4-2	TRBJ2-7	CASSLKTTSGRGSSYEQYF
few	TRBV2	TRBJ1-4	CASLPAGTRGTNEKLFF
-	TRBV25-1	TRBJ1-6	CASSERGLISPLHF
once	TRBV28	TRBJ1-1	CASSLPRDTEAFF
-	TRBV18	TRBJ2-1	CASSLGQGTYNEQFF
once	TRBV11-3	TRBJ2-2	CASSFNPGQLLFGTGELFF
-	TRBV6-5	TRBJ1-1	CASSYDRRFGNTEAFF
-	TRBV3-1/TRBV3-2	TRBJ1-3	CASSQLSQGTGNTIYF
-	TRBV27	TRBJ1-6	CASSFVGSPLHF
-	TRBV29-1	TRBJ1-1	CSGGWDRGKGITEAFF
-	TRBV11-2	TRBJ2-5	CASSLQDRVETQYF
-	TRBV6-1	TRBJ1-4	CASSDQNAGQKLFF
-	TRBV2	TRBJ2-7	CASSEGTSLEQYF
-	TRBV2	TRBJ1-6	CASSGLSGGSPLHF
-	TRBV7-2	TRBJ1-5	CASSLAQSNQPQHF